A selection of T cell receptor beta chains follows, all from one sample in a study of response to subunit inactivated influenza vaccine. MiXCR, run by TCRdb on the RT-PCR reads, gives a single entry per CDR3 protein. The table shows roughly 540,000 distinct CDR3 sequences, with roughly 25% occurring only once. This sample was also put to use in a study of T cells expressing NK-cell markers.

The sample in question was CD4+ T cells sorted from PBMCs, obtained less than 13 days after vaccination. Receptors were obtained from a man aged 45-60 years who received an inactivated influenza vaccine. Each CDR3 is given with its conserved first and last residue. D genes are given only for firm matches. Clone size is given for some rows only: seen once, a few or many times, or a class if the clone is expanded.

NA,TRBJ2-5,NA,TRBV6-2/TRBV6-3,TGTGCCAGCAGGCTACGGGACTTTAGGGTCGGAGAGACCCAGTACTTC,CASRLRDFRVGETQYF
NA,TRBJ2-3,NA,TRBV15,TGTGCCACCAGCAGAGCAAGGCCCGTTACGCAGTATTTT,CATSRARPVTQYF
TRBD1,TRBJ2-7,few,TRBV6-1,TGTGCCAGCAGCCCGGGACAGAAATACGAGCAGTACTTC,CASSPGQKYEQYF
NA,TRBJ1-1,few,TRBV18,TGTGCCAGCTCACCACGGGATTCAGGGAGGAAAAACACTGAAGCTTTCTTT,CASSPRDSGRKNTEAFF
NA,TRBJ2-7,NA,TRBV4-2,TGTGCCAGCAGCCAAGACACAACTTACTACGAGCAGTACTTC,CASSQDTTYYEQYF
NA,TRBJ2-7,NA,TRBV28,TGTGCCAGCATCCCCCGGGGTGCCTACGAGCAGTACTTC,CASIPRGAYEQYF
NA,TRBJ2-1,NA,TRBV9,TGTGCCAGCAGCGTAGCTAGCGCGAGCGTCAATGAGCAGTTCTTC,CASSVASASVNEQFF
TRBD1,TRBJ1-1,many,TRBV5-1,TGCGCCAGCAGCTTAGAAGTCCCGGGACAGGGGGCGGGCACTGAAGCTTTCTTT,CASSLEVPGQGAGTEAFF
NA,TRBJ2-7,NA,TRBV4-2,TGTGCCAGCAGCCAAGGCTCCGGGGGTTCCTACGAGCAGTACTTC,CASSQGSGGSYEQYF
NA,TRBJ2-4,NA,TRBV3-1,TGTGCCAGCAGCCAAGGGACACGAGGAGCTCAGTACTTC,CASSQGTRGAQYF
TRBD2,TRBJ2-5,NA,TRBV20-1,TGCAGTGCGTCCGGGACTAGCGGGGGGATCCCAGAGACCCAGTACTTC,CSASGTSGGIPETQYF
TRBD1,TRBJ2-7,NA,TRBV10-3,TGTGCCATCAACCGACAGGGCGAGCAGTACTTC,CAINRQGEQYF
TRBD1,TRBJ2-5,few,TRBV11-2,TGTGCCAGCAGTTACGGACAGGGGGCTTTAGAGACCCAGTACTTC,CASSYGQGALETQYF
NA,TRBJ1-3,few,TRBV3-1,TGTGCCAGCACCGACAGTGACTCTGGAAACACCATATATTTT,CASTDSDSGNTIYF
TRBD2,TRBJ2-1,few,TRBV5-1,TGCGCCAGCAGCACACAAGCGGGGACGGGCTACAATGAGCAGTTCTTC,CASSTQAGTGYNEQFF
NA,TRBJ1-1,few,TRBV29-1,TGCAGCGTTCGGGACTACCGAAAGAACACTGAAGCTTTCTTT,CSVRDYRKNTEAFF
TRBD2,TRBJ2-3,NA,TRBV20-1,TGCAGTGCTAGCAGTCGGGGGGGTACAGATACGCAGTATTTT,CSASSRGGTDTQYF
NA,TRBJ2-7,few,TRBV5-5,TGTGCCAGCAGCTTGGGAGGGGGGTTCCCCTACGAGCAGTACTTC,CASSLGGGFPYEQYF
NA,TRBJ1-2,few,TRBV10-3,TGTGCCATCAGGCTTCCCGGGACTAACTATGGCTACACCTTC,CAIRLPGTNYGYTF
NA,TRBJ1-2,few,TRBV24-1,TGTGCCACCAGTGACAGCTATGGCTACACCTTC,CATSDSYGYTF
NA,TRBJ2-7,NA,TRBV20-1,TGCAGTGCTAGACCAAACTACGAGCAGTACTTC,CSARPNYEQYF
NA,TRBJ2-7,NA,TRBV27,TGTGCCAGCAGTTGGTCCAGTGGGTCCTCGGGCGAGCAGTACTTC,CASSWSSGSSGEQYF
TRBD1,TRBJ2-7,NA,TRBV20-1,TGCAGTGCTAGACAGGGGGCTTCCTACGAGCAGTACTTC,CSARQGASYEQYF
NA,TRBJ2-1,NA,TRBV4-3,TGCGCCAGCAGCCAAGACCCCGGGCCTTTAGGCAATGAGCAGTTCTTC,CASSQDPGPLGNEQFF
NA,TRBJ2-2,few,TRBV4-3,TGCGCCAGCAGCTGGTTAGGGTACACCGGGGAGCTGTTTTTT,CASSWLGYTGELFF
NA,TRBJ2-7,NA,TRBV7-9,TGTGCCAGCAGCTTGGGGGTGGGGGCCCCCTACGAGCAGTACTTC,CASSLGVGAPYEQYF
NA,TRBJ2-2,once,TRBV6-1,TGTGCCAGCATCCTTCCGGGGGCGTCCGGGGAGCTGTTTTTT,CASILPGASGELFF
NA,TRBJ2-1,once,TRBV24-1,TGTGCCACCAGTGAAGCTGGGAGAAGCTCCTACAATGAGCAGTTCTTC,CATSEAGRSSYNEQFF
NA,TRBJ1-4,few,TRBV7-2,TGTGCCAGCAGCCCCCGGGGCGAAAAACTGTTTTTT,CASSPRGEKLFF
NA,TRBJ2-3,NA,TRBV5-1,TGCGCCAGCAGCGTGGTGGGCAGAAGCACAGATACGCAGTATTTT,CASSVVGRSTDTQYF
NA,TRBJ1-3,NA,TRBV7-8,TGTGCCAGCAGCTTAGGCCGGGGGACGAAAAGGGGTGGAAACACCATATATTTT,CASSLGRGTKRGGNTIYF
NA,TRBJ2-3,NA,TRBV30,TGTGCCTGGAGCGGCGGAAGGACAGATACGCAGTATTTT,CAWSGGRTDTQYF
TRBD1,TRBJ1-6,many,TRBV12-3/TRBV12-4,TGTGCCAGCGCGCTTGGACAGGGGGCTAATTCACCCCTCCACTTT,CASALGQGANSPLHF
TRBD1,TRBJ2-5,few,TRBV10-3,TGTGCCATCAAAACGGGACAGGACCAAGAGACCCAGTACTTC,CAIKTGQDQETQYF
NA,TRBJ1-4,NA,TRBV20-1,TGCAGTGCTACCTTGCCGGCGGAGGGGGAAAAACTGTTTTTT,CSATLPAEGEKLFF
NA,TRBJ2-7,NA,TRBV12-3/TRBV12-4,TGTGCCTCCGGGTTTCCTTACGAGCAGTACTTC,CASGFPYEQYF
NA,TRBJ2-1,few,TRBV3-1,TGTGCCAGCAGTCCGACGGGGGCGGGTGAGCAGTTCTTC,CASSPTGAGEQFF